This T cell receptor (beta chain) derives from a study of blood T cells in healthy people across ages. It was with a sample-barcoded 5' primer and a J-beta primer mix that a second PCR of about 6 to 12 cycles was run. Each cDNA was tagged by a template-switch adaptor containing 12 random nucleotides. TCRdb passed the 5' RACE reads through MiXCR, listing each CDR3 protein once. The data hold over 1,200,000 distinct CDR3 sequences, with approximately 63% observed a single time. Broader study findings: The authors considered diversity estimates from one million T cells to be underestimates.

Trimming removed 6 bases from V and 5 bases from J; junction bases left unmatched: 8. The length of the CDR3 is 15 residues. Extracted total RNA amounted to at least 6 micrograms for each sample. This clonotype was detected only a few times. Its antigen is not identified. Sequencing input: blood. This receptor was taken from a man aged 18-30 years in good health. This chain joins TRBV12-3 or TRBV12-4 and TRBJ2-5; 11 bases are shared with TRBD2. CDR3: CASRPVLAGVETQYF. The CDR3 DNA follows: TGTGCCAGCAGGCCCGTACTAGCGGGAGTTGAGACCCAGTACTTC.